Presented here are 13 T cell receptor beta chains from one specimen sequenced in a study of blood T cell repertoires in COVID-19. Data came from immunoSEQ multiplex PCR; TCRdb stores just in-frame clones and leaves some out. Seen here are about 360,000 clones, more than 75% observed once, and the top ten hold roughly 2%. The sequenced material came from PBMCs or T cells enriched from blood (not recorded which). These receptors all stem from a man between 40 and 49 years old in a cohort exposed to, infected with or recovered from COVID-19 (not recorded which).

This chain uses TRBV19 with TRBJ1-1; the D gene is possibly TRBD1 (6 bases). The CDR3 extends over 15 amino acids. V lost 7 bases, J lost 5 bases, and 20 bases lay in between. From germline, CDR1 is LNHDA and CDR2 SQIVND (reference sequence). CDR3 in amino acids: CASTAPSGGRTEAFF. CDR3 bases: TGTGCCAGTACCGCTCCGTCGGGGGGCAGAACTGAAGCTTTCTTT. Filled out from reference TRBV19 and TRBJ1-1, the complete variable domain reads DGGITQSPKYLFRKEGQNVTLSCEQNLNHDAMYWYRQDPGQGLRLIYYSQIVNDFQKGDIAEGYSVSREKKESFPLTVTSAQKNPTAFYLCASTAPSGGRTEAFFGQGTRLTVV.

The rearrangement links TRBV7-8 to TRBJ2-2, with 7 nucleotides matching TRBD2. V lost 1 base and J lost 1; bases outside the gene matches: 6. The CDR3 runs 17 residues. Germline assignment: CDR1 SGHVS and CDR2 FQNEAQ. Here the CDR3 DNA reads TGTGCCAGCAGCTTAGATGGGGGAGGGCTGAACACCGGGGAGCTGTTTTTT. This sequence encodes CASSLDGGGLNTGELFF.

Only a few counts were recorded for this clone. The rearrangement links TRBV2 to TRBJ2-2, with D maybe TRBD2 (5 bases). The CDR3 has 15 residues. Germline CDR1 and CDR2: SNHLY and FYNNEI. Trimming took 5 bases from V and 4 from J, leaving 14 bases between them. The CDR3 sequence: CASSPLGKGTGELFF. DNA for the CDR3: TGTGCCAGCAGTCCACTAGGTAAGGGCACCGGGGAGCTGTTTTTT.

The chain recombines TRBV27 with TRBJ2-7; 7 bases map to TRBD2. With 3 bases clipped from V and 6 bases from J, the junction kept 8 bases outside the gene matches. From germline, CDR1 is MNHEY and CDR2 SMNVEV (reference sequence). This CDR3 has 14 amino acids. The CDR3 spells CASSFLGLVAEQYF. DNA of the CDR3: TGTGCCAGCAGTTTTTTAGGACTAGTGGCCGAGCAGTACTTC.

The chain employs TRBV5-1 and TRBJ2-1; 10 bases are shared with TRBD2. The CDR3 consists of 17 residues. Germline values: CDR1 SGHRS, CDR2 YFSETQ. The junction had 14 bases not matched to a gene; V was cut back by 4 bases and J by 7 bases. The CDR3 loop reads CASSPVGGLARGNEQFF. CDR3 bases: TGCGCCAGCAGCCCAGTAGGGGGACTAGCGCGGGGGAATGAGCAGTTCTTC.

The chain employs TRBV30 and TRBJ2-7; D remains ambiguous. The V gene lost 0 bases and the J gene lost 6 bases, with 6 bases spanning the gap. Germline V lookup: CDR1 GTSNPN, CDR2 SVGIG (reference sequence). The CDR3 has 11 residues. The CDR3 DNA is TGTGCCTGGAGTGTACTTGGCGAGCAGTACTTC. Residues: CAWSVLGEQYF.

The chain has TRBV6-5 and TRBJ1-2; the match to TRBD1 covers 8 bases. There are 14 residues in the CDR3. CDR1 and CDR2 (germline): MNHEY, SVGAGI. V lost 5 bases to trimming and J lost 6 bases; unmatched junction nucleotides: 8. CDR3 protein: CASSQSGGFDGYTF. CDR3 DNA sequence: TGTGCCAGCAGTCAATCAGGGGGCTTTGATGGCTACACCTTC.

The V gene is TRBV7-8, the J gene TRBJ2-7, with TRBD1 identical over 7 bases. J was trimmed by 0 bases and V by 5 bases; bases with no gene match: 7. Per the germline V gene, CDR1 is SGHVS and CDR2 is FQNEAQ. The CDR3 is 15 residues long. This CDR3 is CASSLDRLNSYEQYF. The CDR3 DNA reads TGTGCCAGCAGCCTGGACAGGCTGAACTCCTACGAGCAGTACTTC. Variable domain in full (rest from reference TRBV7-8 and TRBJ2-7): GAGVSQSPRYKVAKRGQDVALRCDPISGHVSLFWYQQALGQGPEFLTYFQNEAQLDKSGLPSDRFFAERPEGSVSTLKIQRTQQEDSAVYLCASSLDRLNSYEQYFGPGTRLTVT.

In the case of this clone: The sample holds other DNA sequences that translate to the same CDR3. The V call is TRBV29-1, the J call TRBJ2-3; TRBD1 matches 7 bases. Germline V CDR1 and CDR2: SQVTM, ANQGSEA. The CDR3 spans 13 residues. Losses at the gene ends were 4 bases for V and 3 bases for J; bases not matched to a gene: 4. CDR3 sequence: CSVVGGATDTQYF. The CDR3 DNA is TGCAGCGTTGTAGGGGGCGCGACAGATACGCAGTATTTT.

This clone was observed once. The chain uses TRBV6-2 or TRBV6-3 and TRBJ1-1, with D unclear. The CDR3 is 11 amino acids. Germline assignment: CDR1 MNHEY and CDR2 SVGEGT. V was shortened by 2 bases and J by 10 bases, with 8 bases between the two germline ends. DNA for the CDR3: TGTGCCAGCAGTTACGTGGGAGGAGCTTTCTTT. Encoded protein: CASSYVGGAFF.

This clone showed up just once. The chain employs TRBV6-5 and TRBJ1-4; no clear D. Germline CDR1 and CDR2: MNHEY and SVGAGI. V was trimmed by 0 bases and J by 5 bases, leaving 10 bases between them. The CDR3 has 15 amino acids. The CDR3 loop is CASSYSIDMNEKLFF. In nucleotides, the CDR3 is TGTGCCAGCAGTTACTCGATCGACATGAATGAAAAACTGTTTTTT.

This rearrangement joins TRBV9 to TRBJ2-7, with TRBD2 matching 7 bases. Germline loops: CDR1 SGDLS, CDR2 YYNGEE. Trimming at V came to 4 bases and at J to 3 bases, leaving 10 bases not matched to a gene. This CDR3 spans 15 amino acids. The CDR3: CASSPGLGGFYEQYF. The CDR3 DNA reads as TGTGCCAGCAGCCCCGGCTTGGGAGGGTTCTACGAGCAGTACTTC.

V gene TRBV5-4 combines with J gene TRBJ1-3; D uncertain. V was shortened by 4 bases and J by 0 bases, with 8 bases between the two germline ends. CDR1 is SGHNT, CDR2 YYREEE, per germline (reference sequence). This CDR3 is 14 amino acids long. The CDR3 coding sequence is TGTGCCAGCAGCCCGAGTGGCTCTGGAAACACCATATATTTT. Encoded protein: CASSPSGSGNTIYF.